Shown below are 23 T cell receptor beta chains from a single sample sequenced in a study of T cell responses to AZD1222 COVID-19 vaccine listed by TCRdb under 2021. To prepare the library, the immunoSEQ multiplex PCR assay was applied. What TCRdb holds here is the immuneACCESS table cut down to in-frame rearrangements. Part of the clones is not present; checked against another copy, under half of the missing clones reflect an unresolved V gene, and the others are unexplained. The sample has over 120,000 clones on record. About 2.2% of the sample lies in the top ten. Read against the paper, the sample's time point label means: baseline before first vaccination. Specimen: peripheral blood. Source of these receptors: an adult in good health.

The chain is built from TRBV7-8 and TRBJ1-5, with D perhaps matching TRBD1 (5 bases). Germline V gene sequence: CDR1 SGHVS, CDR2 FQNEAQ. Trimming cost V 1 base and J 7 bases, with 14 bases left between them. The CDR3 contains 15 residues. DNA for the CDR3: TGTGCCAGCAGCTTAGGGACACACAGTGGGCAGCCCCAGCATTTT. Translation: CASSLGTHSGQPQHF.

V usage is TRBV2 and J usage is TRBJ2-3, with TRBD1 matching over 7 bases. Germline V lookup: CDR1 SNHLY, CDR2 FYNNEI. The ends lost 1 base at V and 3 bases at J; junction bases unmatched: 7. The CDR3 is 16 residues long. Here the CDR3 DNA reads TGTGCCAGCAGTGAAGGGACAGGCTTTACGACAGATACGCAGTATTTT. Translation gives CASSEGTGFTTDTQYF.

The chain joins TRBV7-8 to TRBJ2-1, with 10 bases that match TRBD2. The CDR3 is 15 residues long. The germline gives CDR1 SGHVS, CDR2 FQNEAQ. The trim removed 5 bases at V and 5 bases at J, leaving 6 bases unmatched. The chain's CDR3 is CASSLIAGGHNEQFF. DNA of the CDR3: TGTGCCAGCAGCCTCATAGCGGGGGGACACAATGAGCAGTTCTTC. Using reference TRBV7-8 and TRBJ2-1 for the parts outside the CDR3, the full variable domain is GAGVSQSPRYKVAKRGQDVALRCDPISGHVSLFWYQQALGQGPEFLTYFQNEAQLDKSGLPSDRFFAERPEGSVSTLKIQRTQQEDSAVYLCASSLIAGGHNEQFFGPGTRLTVL.

The CDR3 protein is CATSRTGGAGNTIYF. The CDR3 coding sequence is TGTGCCACCAGCAGAACAGGGGGAGCTGGAAACACCATATATTTT. The V and J genes are TRBV15 and TRBJ1-3; 8 bases line up with TRBD1. CDR1 is LNHNV and CDR2 is YYDKDF in the germline V gene (reference sequence). The CDR3 totals 15 residues. V dropped 2 bases and J dropped 2; count of bases not matched to a gene: 2.

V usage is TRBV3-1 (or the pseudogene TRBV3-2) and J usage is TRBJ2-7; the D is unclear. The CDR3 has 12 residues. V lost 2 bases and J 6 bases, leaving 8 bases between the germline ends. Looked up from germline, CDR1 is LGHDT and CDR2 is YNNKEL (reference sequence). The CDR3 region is CASSQFRSEQYF. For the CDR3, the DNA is TGTGCCAGCAGCCAATTTCGGTCCGAGCAGTACTTC.

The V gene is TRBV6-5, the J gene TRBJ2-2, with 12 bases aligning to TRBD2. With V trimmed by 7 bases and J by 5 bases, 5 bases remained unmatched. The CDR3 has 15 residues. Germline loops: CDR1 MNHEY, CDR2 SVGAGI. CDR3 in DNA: TGTGCCAGCACCCTTGGACTAGCGGGGACCGGGGAGCTGTTTTTT. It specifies CASTLGLAGTGELFF.

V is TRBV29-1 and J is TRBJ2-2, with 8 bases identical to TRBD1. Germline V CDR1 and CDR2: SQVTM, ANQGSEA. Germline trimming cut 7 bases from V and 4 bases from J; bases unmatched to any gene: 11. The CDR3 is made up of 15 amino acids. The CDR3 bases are TGCAGCGCGCTCAGGGGGCCCCCCGCCACCGGGGAGCTGTTTTTT. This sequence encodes CSALRGPPATGELFF.

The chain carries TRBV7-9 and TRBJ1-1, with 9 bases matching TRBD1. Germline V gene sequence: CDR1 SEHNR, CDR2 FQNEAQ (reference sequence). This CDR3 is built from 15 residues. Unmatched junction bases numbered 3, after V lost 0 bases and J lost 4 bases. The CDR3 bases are TGTGCCAGCAGCTTAGCCGGGACAGGGATCACTGAAGCTTTCTTT. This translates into CASSLAGTGITEAFF.

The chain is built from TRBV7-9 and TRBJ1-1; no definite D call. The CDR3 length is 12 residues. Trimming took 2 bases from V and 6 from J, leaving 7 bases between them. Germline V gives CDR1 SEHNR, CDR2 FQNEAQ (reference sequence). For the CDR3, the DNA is TGTGCCAGCAGCTTACCTGCGGCTGAAGCTTTCTTT. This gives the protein CASSLPAAEAFF.

CDR3: CASSPGHGGNTEAFF. DNA of the CDR3: TGTGCCAGCTCACCGGGTCACGGTGGGAACACTGAAGCTTTCTTT. The J gene is TRBJ1-1, the V gene TRBV18; D gene unclear. V was trimmed by 3 bases and J by 1 base, leaving 12 bases between them. CDR1 and CDR2 (germline): KGHSH, LQKENI. CDR3 length: 15 amino acids. The entire variable domain, with the rest obtained from reference TRBV18 and TRBJ1-1, is as follows: NAGVMQNPRHLVRRRGQEARLRCSPMKGHSHVYWYRQLPEEGLKFMVYLQKENIIDESGMPKERFSAEFPKEGPSILRIQQVVRGDSAAYFCASSPGHGGNTEAFFGQGTRLTVV.

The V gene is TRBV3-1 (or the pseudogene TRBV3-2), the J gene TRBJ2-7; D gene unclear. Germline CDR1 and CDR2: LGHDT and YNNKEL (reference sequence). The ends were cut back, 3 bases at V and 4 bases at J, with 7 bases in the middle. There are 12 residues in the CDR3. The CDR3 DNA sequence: TGTGCCAGCAGCCAGGGTTGGTACGAGCAGTACTTC. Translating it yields CASSQGWYEQYF.

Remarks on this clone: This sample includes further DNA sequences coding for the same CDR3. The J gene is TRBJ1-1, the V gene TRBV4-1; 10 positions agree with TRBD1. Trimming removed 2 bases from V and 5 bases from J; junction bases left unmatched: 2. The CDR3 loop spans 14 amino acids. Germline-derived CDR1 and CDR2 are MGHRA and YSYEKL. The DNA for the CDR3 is TGCGCCAGCAGCCAACGGACAGGGGGGACTGAAGCTTTCTTT. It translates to CASSQRTGGTEAFF.

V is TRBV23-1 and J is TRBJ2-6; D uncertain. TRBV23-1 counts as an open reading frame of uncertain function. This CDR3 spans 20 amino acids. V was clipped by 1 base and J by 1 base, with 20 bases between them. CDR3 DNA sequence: TGCGCCAGCAGTCAATGCCAGACCCTTATGCTCGGTTCTGGGGCCAACGTCCTGACTTTC. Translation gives CASSQCQTLMLGSGANVLTF.

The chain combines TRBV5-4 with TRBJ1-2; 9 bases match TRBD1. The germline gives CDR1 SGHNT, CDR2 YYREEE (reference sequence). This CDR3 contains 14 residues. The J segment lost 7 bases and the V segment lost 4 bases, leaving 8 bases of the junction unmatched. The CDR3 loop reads CASSPGQGYAGYTF. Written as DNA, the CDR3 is TGTGCCAGCAGCCCGGGACAGGGTTACGCTGGCTACACCTTC.

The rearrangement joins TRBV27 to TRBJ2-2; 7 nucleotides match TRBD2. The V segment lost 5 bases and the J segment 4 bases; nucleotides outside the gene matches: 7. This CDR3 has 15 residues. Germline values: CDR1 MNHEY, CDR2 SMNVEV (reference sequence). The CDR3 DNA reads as TGTGCCAGCAGTCCGTGGCGGGAGAGCACCGGGGAGCTGTTTTTT. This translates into CASSPWRESTGELFF.

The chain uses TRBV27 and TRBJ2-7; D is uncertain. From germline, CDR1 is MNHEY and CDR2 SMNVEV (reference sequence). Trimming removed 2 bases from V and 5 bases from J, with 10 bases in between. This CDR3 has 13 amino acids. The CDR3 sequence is CASSLNVWNEQYF. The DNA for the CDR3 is TGTGCCAGCAGTTTAAATGTGTGGAACGAGCAGTACTTC.

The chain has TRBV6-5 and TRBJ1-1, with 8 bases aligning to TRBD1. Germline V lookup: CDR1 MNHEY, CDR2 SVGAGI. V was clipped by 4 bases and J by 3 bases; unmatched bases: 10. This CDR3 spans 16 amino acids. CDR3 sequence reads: CASSSGQGYGDTEAFF. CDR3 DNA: TGTGCCAGCAGTTCCGGACAGGGATATGGGGACACTGAAGCTTTCTTT.

The CDR3 loop reads CATSRVGGGQETQYF. The DNA for the CDR3 is TGTGCCACCAGCAGAGTTGGGGGGGGGCAAGAGACCCAGTACTTC. J is TRBJ2-5 and V is TRBV15; 7 nucleotides align to TRBD2. V lost 1 base and J lost 2; bases outside the gene matches: 4. This CDR3 region has 15 residues. CDR1 LNHNV and CDR2 YYDKDF come from the germline V gene (reference sequence).

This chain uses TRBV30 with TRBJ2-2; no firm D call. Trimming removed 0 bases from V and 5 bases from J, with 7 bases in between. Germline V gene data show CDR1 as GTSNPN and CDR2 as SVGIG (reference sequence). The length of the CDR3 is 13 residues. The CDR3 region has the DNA TGTGCCTGGAGTGTAAGCGAAACCGGGGAGCTGTTTTTT. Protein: CAWSVSETGELFF.

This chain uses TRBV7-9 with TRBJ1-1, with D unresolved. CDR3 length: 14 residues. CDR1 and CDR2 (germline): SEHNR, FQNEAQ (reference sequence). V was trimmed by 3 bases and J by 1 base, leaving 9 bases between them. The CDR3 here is CASSLDSQNTEAFF. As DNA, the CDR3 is TGTGCCAGCAGCTTGGACTCCCAGAACACTGAAGCTTTCTTT.

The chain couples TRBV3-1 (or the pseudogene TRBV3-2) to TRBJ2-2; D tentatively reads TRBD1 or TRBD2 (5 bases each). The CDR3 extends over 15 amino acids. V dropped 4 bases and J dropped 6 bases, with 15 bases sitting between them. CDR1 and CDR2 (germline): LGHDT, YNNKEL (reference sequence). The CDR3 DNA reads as TGTGCCAGCAGCCCCACGGGGACCTACGCCGGGGAGCTGTTTTTT. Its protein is CASSPTGTYAGELFF.

CDR3 protein: CASSYFSENQPQHF. CDR3 nucleotide sequence: TGTGCCAGCAGTTACTTCTCTGAAAATCAGCCCCAGCATTTT. The V gene is TRBV6-8, the J gene TRBJ1-5; D unclear. Trimming stripped 1 base from V and 4 bases from J, with 8 bases between. Germline assignment: CDR1 MNHGY and CDR2 SAAAGT. The CDR3 runs to 14 residues.

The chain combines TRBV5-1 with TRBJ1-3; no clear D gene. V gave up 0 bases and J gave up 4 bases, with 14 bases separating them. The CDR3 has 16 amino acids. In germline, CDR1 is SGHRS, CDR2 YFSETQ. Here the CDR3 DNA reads TGCGCCAGCAGCTTGGGTCCGGTTGGGAGCGGAAACACCATATATTTT. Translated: CASSLGPVGSGNTIYF.